These 9 T cell receptor beta chains were sequenced from one sample in a study of blood T cell repertoires in COVID-19. This table comes from immunoSEQ multiplex PCR, and its TCRdb copy is limited to in-frame clones, with some not included. The data contain hundreds of thousands of clones, 86% of them seen just once; the ten biggest clones take up roughly a sixth. The sequenced sample consisted of PBMCs or T cells enriched from blood (not recorded which). The receptors originated from a young man who had recovered from COVID-19.

The V gene is TRBV10-2, the J gene TRBJ1-1; TRBD1 agrees at 8 bases. From germline, CDR1 is WSHSY and CDR2 SAAADI. The CDR3 totals 14 residues. Trimming removed 6 bases from V and 4 bases from J; junction bases left unmatched: 7. This CDR3 is CASRMGQAGTEAFF. CDR3 coding DNA: TGCGCCAGCAGAATGGGACAGGCGGGCACTGAAGCTTTCTTT.

The rearrangement joins TRBV3-1 (or the pseudogene TRBV3-2) to TRBJ2-4, with 11 bases matching TRBD2. Germline V gene data show CDR1 as LGHDT and CDR2 as YNNKEL (reference sequence). The CDR3 is 15 amino acids. V lost 3 bases to trimming and J lost 9 bases; unmatched junction nucleotides: 7. The CDR3 nucleotides are TGTGCCAGCAGCCACGGGGTAGCGGGGGGGCCCATTCAGTACTTC. It is translated as CASSHGVAGGPIQYF.

The chain links TRBV19 to TRBJ2-2; tentatively, D is TRBD1 (7 bases). Trimming took 5 bases from V and 6 from J, leaving 16 bases between them. Looked up from germline, CDR1 is LNHDA and CDR2 is SQIVND (reference sequence). The CDR3 contains 15 residues. The CDR3 loop is CASSLWTGGAGELFF. In DNA, the CDR3 is TGTGCCAGTAGTCTCTGGACAGGAGGGGCCGGGGAGCTGTTTTTT.

This clone has just one count. The V gene is TRBV14, the J gene TRBJ1-6, with D possibly TRBD1 on 6 matching bases. The germline gives CDR1 SGHDN, CDR2 FVKESK. This CDR3 contains 15 residues. The V end was cut by 4 bases, the J end by 6 bases, with 13 bases between. The chain's CDR3 is CASSLFGTSNSPLHF. The CDR3 bases are TGTGCCAGCAGCCTTTTTGGGACAAGTAATTCACCCCTCCACTTT.

V is TRBV11-3 and J is TRBJ2-6; 8 nucleotides line up with TRBD1. This CDR3 has 15 residues. V lost 8 bases and J lost 1; bases outside the gene matches: 4. Germline V gene lookup returns CDR1 SGHNT and CDR2 YENEEA. The CDR3 coding sequence is TGTGCCAGCGGGACAGGTTCTTCTGGGGCCAACGTCCTGACTTTC. Protein sequence: CASGTGSSGANVLTF.

The V and J genes are TRBV2 and TRBJ2-2; TRBD1 might be the D (5 bases). Germline CDR1 SNHLY, CDR2 FYNNEI. V gave up 2 bases and J gave up 2 bases, with 9 bases separating them. The CDR3 consists of 15 residues. For the CDR3, the DNA is TGTGCCAGCAGTGAATTCCAGGGTAACACCGGGGAGCTGTTTTTT. Protein sequence: CASSEFQGNTGELFF.

The chain is built from TRBV19 and TRBJ1-5, with D perhaps matching TRBD1 (6 bases). Germline CDR1 is LNHDA and CDR2 is SQIVND (reference sequence). CDR3 size: 13 residues. Trimming took off 4 bases at V and 4 bases at J, with 8 bases between the two ends. The CDR3 here is CASSTTGNQPQHF. The CDR3 DNA is TGTGCCAGTAGTACAACAGGGAATCAGCCCCAGCATTTT.

The chain recombines TRBV5-4 with TRBJ1-6; D perhaps matches TRBD1 (6 bases). The germline V gene encodes CDR1 SGHNT and CDR2 YYREEE (reference sequence). The CDR3 covers 17 residues. V lost 1 base and J 2 bases, leaving 13 bases between the germline ends. CDR3 amino acids: CASSLSGGRPYNSPLHF. CDR3 nucleotide sequence: TGTGCCAGCAGCTTGAGCGGGGGGCGCCCCTATAATTCACCCCTCCACTTT. Based on the CDR3 plus reference TRBV5-4 and TRBJ1-6, the full variable domain is ETGVTQSPTHLIKTRGQQVTLRCSSQSGHNTVSWYQQALGQGPQFIFQYYREEENGRGNFPPRFSGLQFPNYSSELNVNALELDDSALYLCASSLSGGRPYNSPLHFGNGTRLTVT.

This sequence joins TRBV5-5 and TRBJ2-2; D remains ambiguous. The CDR3 extends over 18 amino acids. V lost 1 base and J 1 base, leaving 17 bases between the germline ends. Germline V lookup: CDR1 SGHKS, CDR2 YYEKEE (reference sequence). CDR3 in DNA: TGTGCCAGCAGCTTGCTTGATGTAGCCTCCCGGAACACCGGGGAGCTGTTTTTT. Encoded protein: CASSLLDVASRNTGELFF.